These 21 T cell receptor beta chains originate from one sample sequenced in a study of OX40 agonist ivuxolimab in advanced cancers. Sequenced by immunoSEQ multiplex PCR; TCRdb stores in-frame clones only, minus some. The sample has over 65,000 clones, 75% to 90% seen once; the top ten hold roughly 2.2%. The sample in question was CD4+ or CD8+ T cells sorted from blood, obtained in a trial of the OX40 agonist ivuxolimab. These TCRs come from an adult with an advanced solid tumor such as melanoma, head and neck, liver or kidney cancer.

The V and J genes are TRBV30 and TRBJ1-4; 8 bases agree with TRBD1. The CDR3 runs 13 residues. CDR1 and CDR2 from the germline V gene are GTSNPN and SVGIG (reference sequence). V lost 3 bases, J lost 8 bases, and 5 bases stayed unmatched. In DNA form, the CDR3 reads TGTGCCTGGAGCCTGACAGGGGCGGAAAAACTGTTTTTT. It encodes CAWSLTGAEKLFF.

The chain recombines TRBV5-4 with TRBJ1-6, with 8 bases that match TRBD1. V shed 0 bases, J shed 11 bases, and the junction held 7 bases outside the gene matches. The CDR3 has 15 residues. Looked up from germline, CDR1 is SGHNT and CDR2 is YYREEE (reference sequence). CDR3 sequence reads: CASSLDDRGVPPLHF. For the CDR3, the DNA is TGTGCCAGCAGCTTGGATGACAGGGGAGTTCCACCCCTCCACTTT.

J is TRBJ1-1 and V is TRBV28, with unresolved D. Trimming took off 3 bases at V and 0 bases at J, with 8 bases between the two ends. Germline V gene sequence: CDR1 MDHEN, CDR2 SYDVKM. This CDR3 is 14 amino acids long. As DNA, the CDR3 is TGTGCCAGCAGTTTCCCTCCCATGAACACTGAAGCTTTCTTT. It yields the protein CASSFPPMNTEAFF.

This clone showed up just once. The gene calls are TRBV18 and TRBJ1-1; no definite D call. Germline CDR1 KGHSH, CDR2 LQKENI. The ends were cut back, 2 bases at V and 0 bases at J, with 13 bases in the middle. The CDR3 has 16 amino acids. The CDR3 sequence is CASSPGVGNMNTEAFF. The CDR3 bases are TGTGCCAGCTCACCAGGGGTGGGGAATATGAACACTGAAGCTTTCTTT.

The CDR3 DNA is TGTGCCAGCAGCCCGGACCTACTGGATGAAAAACTGTTTTTT. Its protein product is CASSPDLLDEKLFF. J is TRBJ1-4 and V is TRBV28; D uncertain. V lost 6 bases and J 6 bases, leaving 14 bases between the germline ends. In germline, CDR1 is MDHEN, CDR2 SYDVKM. There are 14 residues in the CDR3.

The chain joins TRBV5-6 to TRBJ2-1, with 14 bases identical to TRBD2. The CDR3 is made up of 18 amino acids. The germline gives CDR1 SGHDT, CDR2 YYEEEE. V lost 2 bases and J lost 9; bases outside the gene matches: 13. The CDR3 protein is CASSFRTSGGPNLGEQFF. The CDR3 region has the DNA TGTGCCAGCAGCTTCCGGACTAGCGGGGGGCCCAACCTAGGTGAGCAGTTCTTC.

The J gene is TRBJ1-2, the V gene TRBV5-1, with D unclear. The CDR3 loop spans 14 amino acids. With 0 bases removed from V and 4 bases from J, the gap between germline ends came to 10 bases. Germline assignment: CDR1 SGHRS and CDR2 YFSETQ. CDR3 region: CASSLAVTGYGYTF. The DNA of the CDR3 is TGCGCCAGCAGCTTGGCCGTCACGGGCTATGGCTACACCTTC.

This chain uses TRBV19 with TRBJ1-5, with TRBD1 identical over 7 bases. The germline V gene has CDR1 LNHDA and CDR2 SQIVND (reference sequence). After removal of 7 bases from V and 3 bases from J, the junction contained 9 bases not matched to a gene. This CDR3 comprises 15 residues. For the CDR3, the DNA is TGTGCCAGTACCGGTGGACAGGTTAACAATCAGCCCCAGCATTTT. The encoded protein is CASTGGQVNNQPQHF.

The V call is TRBV20-1, the J call TRBJ1-1; D uncertain. The CDR3 is 9 residues long. Germline V gene lookup returns CDR1 DFQATT and CDR2 SNEGSKA (reference sequence). V shed 8 bases and J shed 2 bases, with 3 bases lying between them. This CDR3 reads CSTNTEAFF. The CDR3 DNA reads TGCAGTACAAACACTGAAGCTTTCTTT.

The V gene is TRBV27, the J gene TRBJ2-5; 15 nucleotides line up with TRBD2. There are 17 residues in the CDR3. Germline values: CDR1 MNHEY, CDR2 SMNVEV (reference sequence). Trimming took 5 bases from V and 2 from J; bases not matched to a gene: 6. CDR3 in amino acids: CASSESGLAGGQETQYF. CDR3 sequence (DNA): TGTGCCAGCAGTGAATCGGGACTAGCGGGGGGACAAGAGACCCAGTACTTC.

This clone came up a few times. V and J are TRBV5-1 and TRBJ2-4; possible D gene TRBD2, 6 bases. Between the trimmed V and J ends, which lost 5 bases and 10 bases, there was a span of 13 bases. CDR1 is SGHRS, CDR2 YFSETQ, per germline. There are 12 residues in the CDR3. This CDR3 is CASRVGRGIQYF. The CDR3 nucleotides read TGCGCCAGCAGAGTGGGCCGGGGGATTCAGTACTTC.

The genes are TRBV18 and TRBJ2-7, with 8 bases matching TRBD1. The CDR3 contains 17 residues. V was pared by 2 bases and J by 0 bases, with 9 bases of the junction left unmatched. Germline CDR1 is KGHSH and CDR2 is LQKENI. The CDR3: CASSPYPRQGLSYEQYF. The CDR3 region has the DNA TGTGCCAGCTCACCATACCCCCGACAGGGGCTCTCCTACGAGCAGTACTTC.

The chain recombines TRBV2 with TRBJ2-5; D not certain. CDR3 length: 11 amino acids. Between the trimmed V and J ends, which lost 2 bases and 6 bases, there was a span of 4 bases. The germline V gene encodes CDR1 SNHLY and CDR2 FYNNEI. The CDR3 nucleotides are TGTGCCAGCAGTGAAAAGCAGACCCAGTACTTC. It encodes CASSEKQTQYF. The whole variable domain, filled in from reference TRBV2 and TRBJ2-5, reads EPEVTQTPSHQVTQMGQEVILRCVPISNHLYFYWYRQILGQKVEFLVSFYNNEISEKSEIFDDQFSVERPDGSNFTLKIRSTKLEDSAMYFCASSEKQTQYFGPGTRLLVL.

The sample holds one count of this clone. The chain employs TRBV19 and TRBJ2-3, with a tentative D call TRBD2 (6 bases). The V and J ends lost 5 bases and 1 base respectively, with 13 bases between them. The CDR3 has 15 amino acids. Germline V gene lookup returns CDR1 LNHDA and CDR2 SQIVND (reference sequence). The CDR3 reads CASSPVGGGTDTQYF. For the CDR3, the DNA is TGTGCCAGTAGTCCCGTGGGGGGTGGCACAGATACGCAGTATTTT.

The chain combines TRBV5-1 with TRBJ2-2, with TRBD2 identical over 12 bases. With V trimmed by 4 bases and J by 4 bases, 2 bases remained unmatched. The CDR3 extends over 15 amino acids. Germline V gene data show CDR1 as SGHRS and CDR2 as YFSETQ. This chain's CDR3 is CASSRTSGVTGELFF. DNA for the CDR3: TGCGCCAGCAGCAGGACTAGCGGGGTCACCGGGGAGCTGTTTTTT. Drawing the rest from reference TRBV5-1 and TRBJ2-2, the complete variable domain is KAGVTQTPRYLIKTRGQQVTLSCSPISGHRSVSWYQQTPGQGLQFLFEYFSETQRNKGNFPGRFSGRQFSNSRSEMNVSTLELGDSALYLCASSRTSGVTGELFFGEGSRLTVL.

J is TRBJ1-5 and V is TRBV28; weak D call: TRBD1 (5 bases). V lost 5 bases and J lost 2, with 16 bases in between. Germline lookup yields CDR1 MDHEN and CDR2 SYDVKM. CDR3 length: 16 residues. CDR3 region: CASSRQSYPGNQPQHF. The CDR3 region has the DNA TGTGCCAGCAGTCGACAGTCCTACCCAGGCAATCAGCCCCAGCATTTT.

The chain is built from TRBV5-1 and TRBJ2-7, with a weak D call TRBD1 (5 bases). From germline, CDR1 is SGHRS and CDR2 YFSETQ. The CDR3 contains 14 residues. V dropped 0 bases and J dropped 0 bases, with 7 bases sitting between them. The CDR3 is CASSLGQISYEQYF. The CDR3 DNA sequence: TGCGCCAGCAGCTTGGGACAGATCTCCTACGAGCAGTACTTC.

This clone was observed a handful of times. CDR3 region: CASSTRRDTDTQYF. The CDR3 DNA reads TGTGCCAGTAGCACCAGGAGGGACACAGATACGCAGTATTTT. The chain links TRBV19 to TRBJ2-3; a weak D match, TRBD2 (6 bases). V dropped 6 bases and J dropped 2 bases, with 12 bases sitting between them. The V gene's germline CDR1 is LNHDA and CDR2 SQIVND (reference sequence). This CDR3 comprises 14 residues.

This chain links TRBV5-1 with TRBJ2-5; 15 bases map to TRBD2. The CDR3 spans 17 residues. The germline V gene encodes CDR1 SGHRS and CDR2 YFSETQ. Losses at the gene ends were 3 bases for V and 4 bases for J; bases not matched to a gene: 7. CDR3 sequence (DNA): TGCGCCAGCAGCTCCGGGACTAGCGGGGGGTTGGGAGAGACCCAGTACTTC. It yields the protein CASSSGTSGGLGETQYF.

This chain connects TRBV11-2 to TRBJ1-5, with TRBD1 as a possible D gene (6 bases). This CDR3 spans 16 amino acids. Germline CDR1 SGHAT, CDR2 FQNNGV. The V gene lost 2 bases and the J gene lost 3 bases, with 14 bases spanning the gap. The CDR3, as DNA: TGTGCCAGCAGCTTATCCGGGGGGGCACTCAATCAGCCCCAGCATTTT. Residues: CASSLSGGALNQPQHF. Drawing the rest from reference TRBV11-2 and TRBJ1-5, the complete variable domain is EAGVAQSPRYKIIEKRQSVAFWCNPISGHATLYWYQQILGQGPKLLIQFQNNGVVDDSQLPKDRFSAERLKGVDSTLKIQPAKLEDSAVYLCASSLSGGALNQPQHFGDGTRLSIL.

The rearrangement joins TRBV6-5 to TRBJ2-2; D remains unclear. Trimming pared 2 bases from V and 0 bases from J, leaving 10 bases between. Germline lookup yields CDR1 MNHEY and CDR2 SVGAGI. The CDR3 extends over 16 amino acids. This CDR3 reads CASSYRLFANTGELFF. The CDR3 DNA sequence: TGTGCCAGCAGTTACAGACTGTTTGCGAACACCGGGGAGCTGTTTTTT.